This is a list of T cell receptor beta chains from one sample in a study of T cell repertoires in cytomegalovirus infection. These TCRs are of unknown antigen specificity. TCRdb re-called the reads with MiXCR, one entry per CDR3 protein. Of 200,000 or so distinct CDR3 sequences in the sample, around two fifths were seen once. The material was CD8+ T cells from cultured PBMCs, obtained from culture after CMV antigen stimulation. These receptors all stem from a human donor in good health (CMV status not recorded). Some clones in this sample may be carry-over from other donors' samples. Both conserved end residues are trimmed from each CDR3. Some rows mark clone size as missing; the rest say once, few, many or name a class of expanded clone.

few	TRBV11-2	ASSPQSEQY
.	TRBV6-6	ASSYSRGDQSYEQY
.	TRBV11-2	ASSSLAGGAKNIQY
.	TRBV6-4	ASSDSGGAYNEQF
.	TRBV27	ASSLYASADTQY
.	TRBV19	ASSEMDTTGYEQY
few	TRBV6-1	ASTTGVGGRYNEQF
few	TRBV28	ASSQTSGSHEQY
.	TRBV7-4	ASSTASGERGYT
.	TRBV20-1	SARGDSGWRWETQY
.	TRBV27	ASRPGQGVEDTQY
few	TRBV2	ASSDREGTRGPSGNTIY
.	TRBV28	ASSSSSGRNQETQY
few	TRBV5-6	ASSPGTGSVGYT
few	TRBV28	ASSGEVRWLAGSYTGELF
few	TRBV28	ASSPFREPNTQY
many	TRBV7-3	ASSPRGTQGLYEDTEAF
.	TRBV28	ASSLSVSASGSFAETQY
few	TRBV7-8	AGGDRDSNYNEQF
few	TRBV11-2	ASSLDPSNEQY
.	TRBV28	ASHTPGQGATNEKLF
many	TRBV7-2	ASSLSTRSRVGELF
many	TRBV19	ASSKGGTLTYEQY